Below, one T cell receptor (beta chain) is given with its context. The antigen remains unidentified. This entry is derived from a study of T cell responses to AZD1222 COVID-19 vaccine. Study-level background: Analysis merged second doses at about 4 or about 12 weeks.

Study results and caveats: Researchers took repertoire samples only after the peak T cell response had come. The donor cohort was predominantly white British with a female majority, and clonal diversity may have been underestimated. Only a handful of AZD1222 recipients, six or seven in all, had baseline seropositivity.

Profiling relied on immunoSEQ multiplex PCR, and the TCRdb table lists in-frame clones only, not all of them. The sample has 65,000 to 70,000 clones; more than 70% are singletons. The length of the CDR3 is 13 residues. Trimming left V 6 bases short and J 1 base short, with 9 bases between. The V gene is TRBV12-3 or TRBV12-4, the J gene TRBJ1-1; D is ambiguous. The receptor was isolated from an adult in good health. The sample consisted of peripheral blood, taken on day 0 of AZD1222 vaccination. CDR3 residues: CASRGRSNTEAFF. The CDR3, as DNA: TGTGCCAGCAGGGGCCGGTCGAACACTGAAGCTTTCTTT.